The clone carrying this T cell receptor (beta chain) was counted once. Antigen: not known. These data come from a study of cytomegalovirus exposure and HLA in healthy donors. Whole-study results and caveats: Exclusion applied to some V segments, including TRBV6-2 and TRBV6-3, as they were indistinguishable. For presence/absence analyses, sequencing depth was assumed to be roughly uniform across donors. Earlier findings revealed that most TCR beta V segments proved productive either about 90% or about 30% of the time.

CDR3 length: 15 amino acids. V was shortened by 4 bases and J by 2 bases, with 15 bases between the two germline ends. Germline assignment: CDR1 SGHRS and CDR2 YFSETQ. PCR used 60 Vbeta primers and 13 Jbeta primers. The assay was immunoSEQ multiplex PCR, and TCRdb's table has in-frame clones only and misses some. The sample lists around 120,000 clones; about 76% were seen once. V and J are TRBV5-1 and TRBJ2-5; TRBD2 might be the D (5 bases). The receptor was derived from a man aged 55 to 70 in good health and CMV-seropositive. The sample consisted of PBMCs. The CDR3 protein is CASSPSAGRQETQYF. As DNA, the CDR3 is TGCGCCAGCAGCCCGTCGGCGGGCAGGCAAGAGACCCAGTACTTC.